This T cell receptor (beta chain) was sequenced for a study of cytomegalovirus exposure and HLA in healthy donors. General study points: Association of 16,951 TCR beta sequences with HLA alleles was found at 0.05 false discovery rate in a later analysis. Researchers catalogued approximately 170 TCR beta chains as cytomegalovirus-associated. Apart from CMV serostatus, no immune exposure information was available. Reported performance of the classifier showed diagnosis of cytomegalovirus status with high specificity and sensitivity.

Of note for this clone: Its cognate antigen is unknown.

Per the germline V gene, CDR1 is MNHNY and CDR2 is SVGAGI (reference sequence). V dropped 0 bases and J dropped 0 bases, with 8 bases sitting between them. The CDR3 is 15 residues long. PCR involved 60 Vbeta and 13 Jbeta primers. TCRdb's table, derived via immunoSEQ multiplex PCR, lists solely in-frame clones and lacks some. Among 170,000 or so clones listed, roughly four fifths were seen once. The V and J genes are TRBV6-6 and TRBJ1-1; no clear D gene. The receptor was derived from a girl aged 10-17 years in good health and CMV-seropositive. The sequenced material came from PBMCs. DNA of the CDR3: TGTGCCAGCAGTTACTCTCGGGGAGTGAACACTGAAGCTTTCTTT. It is translated as CASSYSRGVNTEAFF.